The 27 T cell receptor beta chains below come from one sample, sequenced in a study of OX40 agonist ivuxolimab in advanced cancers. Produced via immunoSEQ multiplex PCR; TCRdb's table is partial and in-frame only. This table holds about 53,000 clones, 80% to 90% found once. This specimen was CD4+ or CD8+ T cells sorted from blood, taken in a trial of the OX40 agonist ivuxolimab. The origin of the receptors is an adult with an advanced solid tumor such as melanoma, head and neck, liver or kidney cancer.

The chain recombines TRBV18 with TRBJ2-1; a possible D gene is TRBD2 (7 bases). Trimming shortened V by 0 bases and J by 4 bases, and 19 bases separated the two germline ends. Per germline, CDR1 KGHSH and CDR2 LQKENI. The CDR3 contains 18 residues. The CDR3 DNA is TGTGCCAGCTCACCACCCAACGGGGGGCCCGATTCGTACAATGAGCAGTTCTTC. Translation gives CASSPPNGGPDSYNEQFF.

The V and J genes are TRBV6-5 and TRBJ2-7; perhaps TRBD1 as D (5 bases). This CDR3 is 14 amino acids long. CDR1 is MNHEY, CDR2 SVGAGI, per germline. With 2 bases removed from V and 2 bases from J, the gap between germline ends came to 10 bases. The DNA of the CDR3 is TGTGCCAGCAGTTACGGGGCAGGGCCCTACGAGCAGTACTTC. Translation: CASSYGAGPYEQYF.

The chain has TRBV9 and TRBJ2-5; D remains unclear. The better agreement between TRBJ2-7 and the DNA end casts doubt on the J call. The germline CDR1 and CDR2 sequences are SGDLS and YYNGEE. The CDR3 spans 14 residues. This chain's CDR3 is CASSPGLLRYEQYF. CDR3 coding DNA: TGTGCCAGCAGCCCAGGCCTTTTACGGTACGAGCAGTACTTC.

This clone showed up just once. The CDR3 sequence is CASSRQAGTGVNSPLHF. Written as DNA, the CDR3 is TGTGCCAGTAGTCGACAGGCCGGGACAGGCGTTAATTCACCCCTCCACTTT. V gene TRBV19 combines with J gene TRBJ1-6, with 8 bases that match TRBD1. Germline-derived CDR1 and CDR2 are LNHDA and SQIVND (reference sequence). Unmatched junction bases numbered 12, after V lost 5 bases and J lost 6 bases. The CDR3 has 17 residues.

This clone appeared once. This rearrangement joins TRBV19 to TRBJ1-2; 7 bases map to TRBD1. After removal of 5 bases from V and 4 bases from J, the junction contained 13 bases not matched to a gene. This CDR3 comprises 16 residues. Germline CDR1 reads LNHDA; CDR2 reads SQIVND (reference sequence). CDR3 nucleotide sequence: TGTGCCAGTAGTCCACGGGGGAGGGGGACAGTCTATGGCTACACCTTC. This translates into CASSPRGRGTVYGYTF.

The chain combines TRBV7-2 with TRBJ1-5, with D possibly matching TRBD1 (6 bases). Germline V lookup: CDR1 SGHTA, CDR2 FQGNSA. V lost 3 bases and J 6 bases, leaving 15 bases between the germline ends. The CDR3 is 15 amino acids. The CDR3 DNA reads TGTGCCAGCAGCTTTTGGGGGGGGCGCGGTCAGCCCCAGCATTTT. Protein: CASSFWGGRGQPQHF. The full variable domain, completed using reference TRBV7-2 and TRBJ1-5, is GAGVSQSPSNKVTEKGKDVELRCDPISGHTALYWYRQSLGQGLEFLIYFQGNSAPDKSGLPSDRFSAERTGGSVSTLTIQRTQQEDSAVYLCASSFWGGRGQPQHFGDGTRLSIL.

CDR3 DNA sequence: TGTGCCAGCAGCTTATCCCACGGTACCTACGAGCAGTACTTC. The encoded protein is CASSLSHGTYEQYF. This chain connects TRBV7-2 to TRBJ2-7; D ambiguous. Trimming stripped 2 bases from V and 2 bases from J, with 10 bases between. This CDR3 region has 14 residues. In germline, CDR1 is SGHTA, CDR2 FQGNSA.

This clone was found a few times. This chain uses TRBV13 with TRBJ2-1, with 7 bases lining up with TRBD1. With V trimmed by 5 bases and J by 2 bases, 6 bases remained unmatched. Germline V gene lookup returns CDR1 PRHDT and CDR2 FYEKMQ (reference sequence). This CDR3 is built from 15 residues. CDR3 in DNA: TGTGCCAGCAGCGAACAGGGGTCCCCCTACAATGAGCAGTTCTTC. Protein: CASSEQGSPYNEQFF.

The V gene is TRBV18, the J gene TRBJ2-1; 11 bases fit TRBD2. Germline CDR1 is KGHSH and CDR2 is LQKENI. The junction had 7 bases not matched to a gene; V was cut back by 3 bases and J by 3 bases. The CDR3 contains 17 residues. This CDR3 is CASSPRLAGRGYNEQFF. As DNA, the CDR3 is TGTGCCAGCTCACCCCGACTAGCGGGACGAGGCTACAATGAGCAGTTCTTC.

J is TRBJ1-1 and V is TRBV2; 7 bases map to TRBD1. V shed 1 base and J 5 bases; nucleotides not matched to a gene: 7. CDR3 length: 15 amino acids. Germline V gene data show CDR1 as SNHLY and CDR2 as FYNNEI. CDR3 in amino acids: CASSEEAGGETEAFF. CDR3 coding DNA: TGTGCCAGCAGTGAAGAAGCAGGGGGAGAGACTGAAGCTTTCTTT.

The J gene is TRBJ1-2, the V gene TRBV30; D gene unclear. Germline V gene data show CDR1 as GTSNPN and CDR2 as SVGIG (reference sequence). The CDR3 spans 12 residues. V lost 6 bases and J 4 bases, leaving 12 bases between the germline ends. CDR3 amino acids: CACVAVRYGYTF. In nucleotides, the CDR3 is TGTGCCTGTGTTGCCGTCCGCTATGGCTACACCTTC.

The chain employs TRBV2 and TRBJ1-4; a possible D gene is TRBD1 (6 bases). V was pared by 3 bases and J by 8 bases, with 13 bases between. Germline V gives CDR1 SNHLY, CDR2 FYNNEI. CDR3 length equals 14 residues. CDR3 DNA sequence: TGTGCCAGCAGTGAGCTGGGGGCAGGGGAAAAACTGTTTTTT. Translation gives CASSELGAGEKLFF.

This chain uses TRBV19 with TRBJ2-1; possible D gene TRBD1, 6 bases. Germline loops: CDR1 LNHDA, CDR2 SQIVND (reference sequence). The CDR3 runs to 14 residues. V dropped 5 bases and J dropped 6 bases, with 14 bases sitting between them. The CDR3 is CASSPLGQTNEQFF. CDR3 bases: TGTGCCAGTAGTCCTCTTGGACAGACCAATGAGCAGTTCTTC.

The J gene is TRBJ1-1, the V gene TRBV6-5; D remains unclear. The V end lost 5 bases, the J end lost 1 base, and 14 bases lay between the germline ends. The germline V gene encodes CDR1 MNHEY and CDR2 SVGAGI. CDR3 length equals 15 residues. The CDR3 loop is CASSPRWVKNTEAFF. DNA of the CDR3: TGTGCCAGCAGTCCCCGCTGGGTTAAGAACACTGAAGCTTTCTTT.

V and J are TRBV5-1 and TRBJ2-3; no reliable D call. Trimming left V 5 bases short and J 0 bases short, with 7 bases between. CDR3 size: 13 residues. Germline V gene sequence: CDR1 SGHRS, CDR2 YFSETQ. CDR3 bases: TGCGCCAGCAGGGGCGGAAGCACAGATACGCAGTATTTT. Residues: CASRGGSTDTQYF.

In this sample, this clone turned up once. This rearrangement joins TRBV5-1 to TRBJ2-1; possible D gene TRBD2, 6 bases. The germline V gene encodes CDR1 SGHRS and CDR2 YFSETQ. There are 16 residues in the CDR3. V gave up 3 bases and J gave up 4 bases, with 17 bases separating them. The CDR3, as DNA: TGCGCCAGCAGCTCGACGGAGGGCCCCCCGTACAATGAGCAGTTCTTC. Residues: CASSSTEGPPYNEQFF.

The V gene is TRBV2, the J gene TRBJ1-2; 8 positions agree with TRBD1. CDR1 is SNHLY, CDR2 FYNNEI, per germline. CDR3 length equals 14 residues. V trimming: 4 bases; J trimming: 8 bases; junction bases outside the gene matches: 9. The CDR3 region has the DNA TGTGCCAGCAGTGTCGGTCGGACAGGGACCGGCTACACCTTC. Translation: CASSVGRTGTGYTF. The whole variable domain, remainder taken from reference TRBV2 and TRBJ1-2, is EPEVTQTPSHQVTQMGQEVILRCVPISNHLYFYWYRQILGQKVEFLVSFYNNEISEKSEIFDDQFSVERPDGSNFTLKIRSTKLEDSAMYFCASSVGRTGTGYTFGSGTRLTVV.

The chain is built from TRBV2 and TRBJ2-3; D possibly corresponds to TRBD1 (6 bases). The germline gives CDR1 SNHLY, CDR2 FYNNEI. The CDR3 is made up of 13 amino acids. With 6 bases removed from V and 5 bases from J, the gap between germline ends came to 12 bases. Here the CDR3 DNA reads TGTGCCAGCAGACGACAGGCTGGAGATACGCAGTATTTT. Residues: CASRRQAGDTQYF.

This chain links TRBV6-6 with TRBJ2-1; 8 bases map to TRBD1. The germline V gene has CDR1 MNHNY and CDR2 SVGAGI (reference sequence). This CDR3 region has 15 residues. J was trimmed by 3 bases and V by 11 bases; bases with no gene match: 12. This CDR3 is CAATQTGVGYNEQFF. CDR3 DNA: TGTGCCGCAACCCAGACAGGGGTAGGCTACAATGAGCAGTTCTTC.

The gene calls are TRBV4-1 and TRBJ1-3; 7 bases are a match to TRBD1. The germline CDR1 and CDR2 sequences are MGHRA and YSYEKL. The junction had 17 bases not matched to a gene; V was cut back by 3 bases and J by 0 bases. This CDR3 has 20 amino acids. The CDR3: CASSQAEGQPILRSGNTIYF. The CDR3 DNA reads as TGCGCCAGCAGCCAGGCAGAGGGACAGCCGATTCTTCGCTCTGGAAACACCATATATTTT.

The CDR3 bases are TGTGCCAGCAGTGAACAGGGGGCGGCTAATGAAAAACTGTTTTTT. It yields the protein CASSEQGAANEKLFF. This chain joins TRBV6-1 and TRBJ1-4; 8 bases align to TRBD1. After removal of 2 bases from V and 3 bases from J, the junction contained 2 bases not matched to a gene. The CDR3 is made up of 15 amino acids. CDR1 is MNHNS, CDR2 SASEGT, per germline.

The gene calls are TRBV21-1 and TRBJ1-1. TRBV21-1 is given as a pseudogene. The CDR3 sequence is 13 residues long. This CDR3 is CASSNFGKTEAFF. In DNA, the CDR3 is TGTGCCAGCAGCAATTTCGGTAAAACTGAAGCTTTCTTT.

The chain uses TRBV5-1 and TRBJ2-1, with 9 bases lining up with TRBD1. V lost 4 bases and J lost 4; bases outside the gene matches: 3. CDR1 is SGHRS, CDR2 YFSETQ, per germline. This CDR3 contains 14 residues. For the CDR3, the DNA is TGCGCCAGCAGCCCCGGACAGGGGTACAATGAGCAGTTCTTC. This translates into CASSPGQGYNEQFF.

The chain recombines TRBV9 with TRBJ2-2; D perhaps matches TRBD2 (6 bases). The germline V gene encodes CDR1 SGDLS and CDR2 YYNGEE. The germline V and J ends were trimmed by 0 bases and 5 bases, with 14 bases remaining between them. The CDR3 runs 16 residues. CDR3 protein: CASSVGAGRGTGELFF. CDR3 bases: TGTGCCAGCAGCGTAGGGGCGGGACGAGGGACCGGGGAGCTGTTTTTT.

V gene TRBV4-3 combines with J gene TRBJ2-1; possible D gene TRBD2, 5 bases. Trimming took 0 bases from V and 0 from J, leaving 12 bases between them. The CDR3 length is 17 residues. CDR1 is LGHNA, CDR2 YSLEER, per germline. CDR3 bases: TGCGCCAGCAGCCAAGATCGGACTCCGAGCTCCTACAATGAGCAGTTCTTC. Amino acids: CASSQDRTPSSYNEQFF.

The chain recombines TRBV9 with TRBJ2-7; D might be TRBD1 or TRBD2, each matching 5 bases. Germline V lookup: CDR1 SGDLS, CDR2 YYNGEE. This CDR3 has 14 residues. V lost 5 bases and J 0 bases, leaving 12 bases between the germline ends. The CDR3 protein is CASRETTGSYEQYF. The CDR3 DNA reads TGTGCCAGCAGAGAGACTACAGGCTCCTACGAGCAGTACTTC.

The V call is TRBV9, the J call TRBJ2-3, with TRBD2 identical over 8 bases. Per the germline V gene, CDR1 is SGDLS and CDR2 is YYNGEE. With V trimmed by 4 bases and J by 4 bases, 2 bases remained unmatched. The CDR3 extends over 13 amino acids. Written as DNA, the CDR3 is TGTGCCAGCAGCCCGGGACTAGCAGATACGCAGTATTTT. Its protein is CASSPGLADTQYF. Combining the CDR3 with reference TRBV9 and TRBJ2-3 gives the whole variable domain DSGVTQTPKHLITATGQRVTLRCSPRSGDLSVYWYQQSLDQGLQFLIQYYNGEERAKGNILERFSAQQFPDLHSELNLSSLELGDSALYFCASSPGLADTQYFGPGTRLTVL.